This T cell receptor (beta chain) was captured by sequencing in a study of cytomegalovirus exposure and HLA in healthy donors. This CDR3 comprises 11 residues. CDR1 LNHDA and CDR2 SQIVND come from the germline V gene (reference sequence). Deletions cut 5 bases from V and 7 bases from J, with 5 bases between. It was with 60 Vbeta and 13 Jbeta primers that the PCR ran. Data came from immunoSEQ multiplex PCR; TCRdb stores just in-frame clones and leaves some out. The data show more than 100,000 clones, 55% to 75% seen once. The rearrangement joins TRBV19 to TRBJ1-4; D ambiguous. Source material: PBMCs. The receptor was isolated from a woman in her 40s in good health and CMV-seropositive. In DNA form, the CDR3 reads TGTGCCAGTAGTCTATTTGAAAAACTGTTTTTT. Its protein product is CASSLFEKLFF. Full variable domain (missing parts from reference TRBV19 and TRBJ1-4): DGGITQSPKYLFRKEGQNVTLSCEQNLNHDAMYWYRQDPGQGLRLIYYSQIVNDFQKGDIAEGYSVSREKKESFPLTVTSAQKNPTAFYLCASSLFEKLFFGSGTQLSVL.